This T cell receptor (beta chain) was recorded in a study of T cells after yellow fever vaccination (dated by TCRdb to between 2017 and 2020). In the study overall: The SMART-Seq v4 Ultra Low Input RNA kit was used to prepare libraries from fractions with low cell numbers. The cohort comprised two healthy male donors, one aged 18 to 30 and one aged 30 to 40 years. To follow T-cell clones before and after both primary and booster YFV17D yellow fever vaccination, bulk TCR alpha and beta repertoires underwent longitudinal sequencing. Blood samples were taken at several timepoints before and after primary and secondary immunization, and bulk PBMC replicates and cell subsets were isolated. The paper as a whole reports these results and caveats: A small share of clonotypes occurred in both CD4 and CD8 compartments, likely arising from convergent recombination. Most clones expanded after primary vaccination (roughly 96% of CD4 and roughly 91% of CD8) were re-detected after the booster, suggesting that broad memory maintenance occurred. Because the study included only a couple of donors, the extent to which the findings can be generalized is limited. Compared with the primary T-cell response, the secondary T-cell response was faster but weaker, reaching its peak on day 5 rather than on day 15. Computational filtering was needed because FACS-sorted repertoires could contain abundant contaminating clonotypes from the bulk population.

Synthesis of TCR cDNA relied on 5'RACE template switching, a step that introduced a universal primer site along with unique molecular identifiers. Priming of cDNA synthesis was performed from both the TCR alpha and TCR beta constant segments. Two PCR steps were used to amplify libraries, with sample barcodes and sequencing adapters being added in the second step. Sequencing of libraries was done on Illumina HiSeq 2500 (2x100 bp) or NovaSeq (2x150 bp). Per the source publication's procedure: Demultiplexing of reads and collapsing into UMI consensus sequences were performed with MIGEC, and V(D)J alignment was carried out with MiXCR. Vaccine-responding clonotypes were identified with edgeR using replicate PBMC samples, with FDR below 0.01 and a log2 fold change above 5 up to day 15 being required. CD4 or CD8 identity was assigned to each bulk clonotype according to whether the clonotype was present at higher abundance in the sequenced CD4 repertoire or the sequenced CD8 repertoire. TCRdb reprocessing: public reads trimmed at Q25 with fastp, clones called with MiXCR, in-frame beta chains kept. Rows with a matching CDR3 protein are joined into one entry that keeps the most common DNA and genes. These V and J calls originate from TCRdb's pipeline instead of the authors' own analysis. In all, the sample holds roughly 500,000 distinct CDR3 sequences, and about 19% of those were seen once. Roughly 13% of the sample rests with the top ten.

The treatment or condition label of this sample denotes: live attenuated yellow fever vaccine strain. At every blood-draw timepoint, two biological replicates of bulk PBMCs were collected. A standard Ficoll-Paque protocol was used to isolate PBMCs from peripheral blood. TriZol was used to extract RNA from bulk PBMCs, CD4 and CD8 fractions, and dextramer-positive and dextramer-negative fractions. In its sample, this clonotype was seen a few times. There is no known antigen for this receptor. No qualities accompany the bases; no much larger clone lies one base away. This clonotype originated in a man under 40 who received the YFV17D yellow fever vaccine. Sequencing used PBMCs, obtained 15 days after the yellow fever booster vaccination.

Here is the DNA: TGCAGCGTCGCGACCCCTCGGACGGCACAAGAGACCCAGTACTTC. Its protein product is CSVATPRTAQETQYF. The chain joins TRBV29-1 to TRBJ2-5; a confident D gene designation cannot be given. Trimming at the junction amounts to 6 bases on V and 2 bases on J, and the germline ends lie 19 bases apart. CDR1 is given as SQVTM and CDR2 as ANQGSEA, both from the germline V gene. The CDR3 measures 15 amino acids from cysteine to phenylalanine. This entry keeps only the CDR3 DNA: 45 bases, framed from base 1.